This is a list of T cell receptor beta chains from one sample in a study of human T cells and chemical hapten exposure. TCRdb reanalysed the 5' RACE reads using MiXCR and keeps one entry per CDR3 protein. In the table there are about 81,000 distinct CDR3 sequences, 7% to 8% of which are singletons. The receptors were gathered from a male donor in good health. Both conserved end residues are part of each CDR3. The order of the fields is V gene, J gene, CDR3 length, clone size, D gene, CDR3 DNA, CDR3 protein. D genes are given only for firm matches. Some rows mark clone size as missing; the rest say once, few, many or name a class of expanded clone.

v_call: TRBV7-9
j_call: TRBJ1-1
cdr3_length: 16
clone_size: NA
d_call: TRBD1
cdr3_nt: TGTGCCAGCAGCTTAGCAGACAGGGGCTTGAACACTGAAGCTTTCTTT
cdr3_aa: CASSLADRGLNTEAFF

v_call: TRBV5-1
j_call: TRBJ2-7
cdr3_length: 14
clone_size: many
d_call: NA
cdr3_nt: TGCGCCAGCAGCTTGGGGAGGAGCTCCTACGAGCAGTACTTC
cdr3_aa: CASSLGRSSYEQYF

v_call: TRBV12-3/TRBV12-4
j_call: TRBJ2-3
cdr3_length: 15
clone_size: few
d_call: NA
cdr3_nt: TGTGCCAGCAGAGTGGGCAGGAGGGAGCCAGATACGCAGTATTTT
cdr3_aa: CASRVGRREPDTQYF

v_call: TRBV20-1
j_call: TRBJ2-7
cdr3_length: 11
clone_size: many
d_call: NA
cdr3_nt: TGCAGTGCTAGACAGGGTAATGAGCAGTACTTC
cdr3_aa: CSARQGNEQYF

v_call: TRBV6-5
j_call: TRBJ2-7
cdr3_length: 13
clone_size: few
d_call: TRBD2
cdr3_nt: TGTGCCAGCAGAACTAGCGGGAGATACGAGCAGTACTTC
cdr3_aa: CASRTSGRYEQYF

v_call: TRBV6-6
j_call: TRBJ1-5
cdr3_length: 12
clone_size: few
d_call: NA
cdr3_nt: TGTGCCAGCAGTTACGATCCTCGGCCCCAGCATTTT
cdr3_aa: CASSYDPRPQHF

v_call: TRBV3-1
j_call: TRBJ2-7
cdr3_length: 13
clone_size: few
d_call: TRBD2
cdr3_nt: TGTGCCAGCGTCCTAGCGGGAGGAGGCGAGCAGTACTTC
cdr3_aa: CASVLAGGGEQYF

v_call: TRBV24-1
j_call: TRBJ2-3
cdr3_length: 18
clone_size: many
d_call: TRBD2
cdr3_nt: TGTGCCACCAGTGATTGGACTAGCGGGACCGCTAGCACAGATACGCAGTATTTT
cdr3_aa: CATSDWTSGTASTDTQYF

v_call: TRBV27
j_call: TRBJ1-2
cdr3_length: 15
clone_size: NA
d_call: TRBD1
cdr3_nt: TGTGCCAGTCAGTTTAGAGGGGGCGGAAACTATGGCGACACCTTC
cdr3_aa: CASQFRGGGNYGDTF

v_call: TRBV11-2
j_call: TRBJ1-2
cdr3_length: 17
clone_size: NA
d_call: TRBD1
cdr3_nt: TGTGCCAGCAGCATGCCGGGACAGGGGCGGTCTCTCTATGGCTACACCTTC
cdr3_aa: CASSMPGQGRSLYGYTF

v_call: TRBV12-3/TRBV12-4
j_call: TRBJ2-1
cdr3_length: 14
clone_size: NA
d_call: TRBD2
cdr3_nt: TGTGCCAGCAGCTTCCTAGCGGCATACAATGAGCAGTTCTTC
cdr3_aa: CASSFLAAYNEQFF